This TCR beta chain is from a study of T cell responses to AZD1222 COVID-19 vaccine. Study in general: Both about-4-week and about-12-week second-dose recipients were combined. Whole-study findings and limits: When two AZD1222 doses had been given, Spike-specific TCR breadth and depth rose. Clonal diversity was possibly underestimated; the donors were predominantly white British and more often female.

Trimming shortened V by 3 bases and J by 0 bases, and 11 bases separated the two germline ends. The CDR3 loop spans 15 amino acids. Germline V lookup: CDR1 LGHNA, CDR2 YNFKEQ. Turning to this clone: What it binds is not known.

The table came from immunoSEQ multiplex PCR; TCRdb's copy has only in-frame clones and leaves some out. The sample contains fewer than 200,000 clones, 92% of which appear only once. The chain is built from TRBV4-2 and TRBJ1-1; no definite D call. This receptor was taken from an adult in good health. The specimen was peripheral blood, collected on day 0 of AZD1222 vaccination. CDR3 bases: TGTGCCAGCAGCCAGGGTGGGAGGCTGAACACTGAAGCTTTCTTT. Translated, it gives CASSQGGRLNTEAFF.